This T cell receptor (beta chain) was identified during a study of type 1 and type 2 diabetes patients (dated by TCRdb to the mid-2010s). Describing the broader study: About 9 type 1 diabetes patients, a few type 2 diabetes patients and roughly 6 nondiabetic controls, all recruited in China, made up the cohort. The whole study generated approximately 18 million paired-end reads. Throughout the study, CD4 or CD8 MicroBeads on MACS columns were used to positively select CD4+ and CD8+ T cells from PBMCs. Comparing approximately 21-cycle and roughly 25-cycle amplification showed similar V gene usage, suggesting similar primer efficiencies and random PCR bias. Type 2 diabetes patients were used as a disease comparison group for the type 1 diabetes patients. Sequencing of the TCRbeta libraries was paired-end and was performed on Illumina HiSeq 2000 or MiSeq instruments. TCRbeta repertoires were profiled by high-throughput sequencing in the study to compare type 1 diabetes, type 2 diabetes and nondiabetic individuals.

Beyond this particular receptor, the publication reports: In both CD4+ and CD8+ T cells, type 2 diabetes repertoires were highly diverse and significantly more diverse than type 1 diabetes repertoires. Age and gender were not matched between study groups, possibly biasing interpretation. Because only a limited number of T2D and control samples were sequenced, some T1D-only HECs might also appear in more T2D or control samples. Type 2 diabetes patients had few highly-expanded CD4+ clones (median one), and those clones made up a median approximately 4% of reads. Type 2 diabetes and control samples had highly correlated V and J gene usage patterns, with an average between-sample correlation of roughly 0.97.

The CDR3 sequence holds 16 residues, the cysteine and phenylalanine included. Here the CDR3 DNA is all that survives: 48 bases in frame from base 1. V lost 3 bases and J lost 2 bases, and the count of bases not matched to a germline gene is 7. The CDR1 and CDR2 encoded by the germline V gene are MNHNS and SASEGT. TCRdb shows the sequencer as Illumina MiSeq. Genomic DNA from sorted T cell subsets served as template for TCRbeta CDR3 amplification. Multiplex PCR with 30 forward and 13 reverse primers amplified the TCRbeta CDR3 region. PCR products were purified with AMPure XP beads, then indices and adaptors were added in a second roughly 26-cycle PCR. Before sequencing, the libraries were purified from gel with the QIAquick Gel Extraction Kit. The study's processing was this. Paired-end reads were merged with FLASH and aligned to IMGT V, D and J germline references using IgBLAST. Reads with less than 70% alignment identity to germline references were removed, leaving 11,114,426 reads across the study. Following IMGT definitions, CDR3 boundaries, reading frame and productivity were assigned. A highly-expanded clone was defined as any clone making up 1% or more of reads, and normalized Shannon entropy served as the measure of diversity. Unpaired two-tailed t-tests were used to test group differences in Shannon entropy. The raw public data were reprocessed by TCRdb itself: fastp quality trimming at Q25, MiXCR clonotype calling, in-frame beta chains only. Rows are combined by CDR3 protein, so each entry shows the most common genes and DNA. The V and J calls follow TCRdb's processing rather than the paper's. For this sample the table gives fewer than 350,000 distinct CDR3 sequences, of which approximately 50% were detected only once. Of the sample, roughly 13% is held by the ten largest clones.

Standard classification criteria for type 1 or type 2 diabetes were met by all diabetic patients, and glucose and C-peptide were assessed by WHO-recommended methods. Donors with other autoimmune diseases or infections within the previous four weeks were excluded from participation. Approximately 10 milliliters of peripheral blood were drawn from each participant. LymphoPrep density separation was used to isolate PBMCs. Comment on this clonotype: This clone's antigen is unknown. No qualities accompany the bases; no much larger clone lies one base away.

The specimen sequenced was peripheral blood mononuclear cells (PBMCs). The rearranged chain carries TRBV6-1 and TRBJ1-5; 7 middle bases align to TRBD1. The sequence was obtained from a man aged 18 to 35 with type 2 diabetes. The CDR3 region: CASSEYSGTGNQPQHF. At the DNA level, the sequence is TGTGCCAGCAGTGAGTATTCCGGGACAGGCAATCAGCCCCAGCATTTT.